Reported below is one TCR beta chain. The table lists this clonotype with many counts. No cognate antigen has been identified for it. No base quality values were provided; no much bigger clone lies one nucleotide off. The data are from a study of T cells in Graves' hyperthyroidism and ophthalmopathy (dated by TCRdb to the late 2010s). Regarding the complete study: Peripheral blood samples were taken at initial diagnosis, before any treatment was given. A discovery cohort of about 95 patients, 43 with Graves' ophthalmopathy and about 60 with stable Graves' hyperthyroidism, was used to find distinguishing TCR V-J signatures. Whether ophthalmopathy could be predicted prospectively was tested in an independent validation cohort made up of roughly 19 hyperthyroidism patients plus 17 patients who later progressed to ophthalmopathy. The 100 discovery patients were divided at random into training and test sets in a 7:3 ratio. Thyroid tissue and blood T-cell repertoires from roughly six Graves' hyperthyroidism patients were also compared in the study. After sampling, hyperthyroidism patients received methimazole starting at 30 mg daily, and ophthalmopathy patients received high-dose intravenous methylprednisolone. TCR Vbeta CDR3 sequencing of approximately 140 peripheral blood samples (under 45 ophthalmopathy, some 75 hyperthyroidism and roughly 17 progressor patients) is reported in the paper.

Ophthalmopathy patients had moderately to severely active disease, Clinical Activity Score of at least 3, NOSPECS grade of at least 4, and duration under 3 months. Any patient with an uncontrolled infection, another autoimmune disease, pregnancy or lactation was excluded. Clinical symptoms, serum thyroxine and TRAb, thyroid ultrasound, and orbital computed tomography formed the basis for the diagnoses. PBMCs were separated from 7.5 to 10 ml of fresh peripheral blood using Ficoll-Paque density gradient centrifugation. Total RNA was extracted with Trizol reagent, and quality was checked on an Agilent 2100 Bioanalyzer. Study-wide conclusions, independent of this receptor: No statistical method was used to fix the sample size in advance, and group allocation was not hidden from the investigators. Most expanded thyroid clonotypes (frequency above 0.001) were also detected in blood, suggesting blood repertoires may reflect thyroid immune responses. During validation, the model predicted progression to ophthalmopathy a median of approximately 6.5 months ahead of onset, with just under 71% sensitivity and 72.22% specificity. Ophthalmopathy was separated from stable hyperthyroidism by a 13 V-J signature model, with 85% to 90% sensitivity and approximately 84% specificity obtained in cross-validation and 80%/75% obtained in testing.

TCR beta CDR3 regions were amplified from RNA transcripts. The first round of RT-PCR for the TCR CDR3 was performed with the HTBI primer set and the Qiagen OneStep RT-PCR kit. A second multiplex PCR round built the libraries, followed by size selection and purification. The libraries were sequenced on an Illumina HiSeq2000 using paired-end 100 bp reads. Per the authors' processing: SOAPnuke was used to process the raw data, throwing out any read that contained adapters or uncalled bases, had a mean Phred below 15, or lacked an exact constant-primer or identifier match. COPE v1.2.5 was used to merge high-quality paired reads, and clonotypes were defined as unique nucleotide sequences. MiTCR v1.1 was used to align the clonotypes against IMGT TRBV, TRBD and TRBJ reference segments. Only V-J combinations with frequency above 0.0001, covering approximately 99% of repertoires, were analysed. The TCS score was defined as F50 (clonal expansion) divided by E x V (chaos), with BLOSUM62-based TCRdist calculated between CDR3 peptides within each V-J. Welch's t-statistics and random forest reduced 514 V-J features to 10 to 15, which were used in a naive Bayes classifier (R e1071). In TCRdb, the public reads were trimmed at Q25 with fastp and aligned with MiXCR, with productive beta chains retained. All rows with the same CDR3 protein become a single entry with the most common DNA and genes. The V and J calls reflect TCRdb's pipeline rather than the authors' work. The sample table contains 200,000 to 250,000 distinct CDR3 sequences; only one count was recorded for about a sixth of them. Together, the top ten hold more than 25% of the sample.

The germline V gene supplies CDR1 KGHSH and CDR2 LQKENI. Here V drops 0 bases and J drops 2 bases, and the junction holds 4 bases not matched to any gene. Measured from the cysteine to the phenylalanine, the CDR3 is 16 residues long. The DNA shown is the 48-base CDR3, in frame from base 1. This receptor was identified in a woman between 18 and 29 years old with Graves' ophthalmopathy. Recombination connected TRBV18 to TRBJ1-2; 9 central nucleotides agree with TRBD1. Source material: blood. This receptor has the CDR3 CASSPPRTGVNYGYTF. The DNA sequence is TGTGCCAGCTCACCACCCAGGACAGGGGTCAACTATGGCTACACCTTC.